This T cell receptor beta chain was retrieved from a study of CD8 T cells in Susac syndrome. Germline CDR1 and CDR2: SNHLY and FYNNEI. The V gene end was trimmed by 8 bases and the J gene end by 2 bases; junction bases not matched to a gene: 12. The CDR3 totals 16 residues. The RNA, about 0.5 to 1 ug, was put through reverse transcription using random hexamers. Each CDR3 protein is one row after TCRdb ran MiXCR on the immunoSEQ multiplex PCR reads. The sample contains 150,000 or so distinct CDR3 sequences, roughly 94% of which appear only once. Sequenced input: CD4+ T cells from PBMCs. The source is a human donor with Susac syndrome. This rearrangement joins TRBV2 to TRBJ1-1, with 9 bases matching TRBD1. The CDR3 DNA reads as TGTGCCAGCCTTTACCGACGGGACAGGGTCAACACTGAAGCTTTCTTT. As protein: CASLYRRDRVNTEAFF.